The clone carrying this T cell receptor (beta chain) was seen at least ten times. The V gene end was trimmed by 5 bases and the J gene end by 4 bases; junction bases not matched to a gene: 8. The CDR3 contains 16 residues. Looked up from germline, CDR1 is SGHAT and CDR2 is FQNNGV. This record belongs to a study of T cells in Graves' hyperthyroidism and ophthalmopathy. RNA transcripts served as the template for amplifying TCR beta CDR3 regions. The TCR CDR3 was amplified in a first-round RT-PCR using the HTBI primer set. TCRdb recomputed calls from the multiplex PCR reads with MiXCR, one row per CDR3 protein. The sample includes about 400,000 distinct CDR3 sequences, roughly 15% of them seen just once.

Sequencing was carried out using blood. The chain couples TRBV11-2 to TRBJ2-5; the match to TRBD1 covers 12 bases. The clonotype was recovered from a woman aged 55 to 70 with Graves' ophthalmopathy. CDR3 nucleotide sequence: TGTGCCAGCAGCCTCCGCGGGACAGGGGGCGGAGAGACCCAGTACTTC. It specifies CASSLRGTGGGETQYF.